This T cell receptor (beta chain) was sequenced for a study of T cells in narcolepsy. Broader study findings: Reportedly, autoreactive clonotypes were serially detected in patients' blood but not controls'.

Libraries were prepared by immunoSEQ multiplex PCR; TCRdb keeps only in-frame clonotypes and omits some of them. This table has some 19,000 clones, 86% appearing once. A remark on this clone: Its antigen is currently unknown.

Germline lookup yields CDR1 SGHRS and CDR2 YFSETQ. Trimming cost V 1 base and J 1 base; bases outside gene matches: 1. The CDR3 totals 14 residues. This chain connects TRBV5-1 to TRBJ1-2; 7 bases agree with TRBD1. This TCR was recovered from a human donor in good health. The material sequenced was memory (CD45RA-) CD4+ T cells from blood. CDR3 in amino acids: CASSLTGVNYGYTF. CDR3 coding DNA: TGCGCCAGCAGCTTGACAGGGGTTAACTATGGCTACACCTTC.